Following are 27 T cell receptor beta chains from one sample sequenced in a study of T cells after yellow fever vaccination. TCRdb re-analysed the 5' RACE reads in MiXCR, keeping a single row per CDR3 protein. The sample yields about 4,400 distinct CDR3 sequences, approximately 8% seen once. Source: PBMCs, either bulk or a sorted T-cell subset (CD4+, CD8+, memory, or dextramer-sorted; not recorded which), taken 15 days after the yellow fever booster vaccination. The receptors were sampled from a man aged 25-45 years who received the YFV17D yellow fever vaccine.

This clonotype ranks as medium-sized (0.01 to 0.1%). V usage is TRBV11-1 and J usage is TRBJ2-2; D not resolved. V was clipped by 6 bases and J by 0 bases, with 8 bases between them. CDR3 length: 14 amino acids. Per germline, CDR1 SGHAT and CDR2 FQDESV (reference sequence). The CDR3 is CASRATANTGELFF. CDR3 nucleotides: TGTGCCAGCAGGGCGACCGCGAACACCGGGGAGCTGTTTTTT. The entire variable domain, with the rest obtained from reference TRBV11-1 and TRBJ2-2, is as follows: EAEVAQSPRYKITEKSQAVAFWCDPISGHATLYWYRQILGQGPELLVQFQDESVVDDSQLPKDRFSAERLKGVDSTLKIQPAELGDSAMYLCASRATANTGELFFGEGSRLTVL.

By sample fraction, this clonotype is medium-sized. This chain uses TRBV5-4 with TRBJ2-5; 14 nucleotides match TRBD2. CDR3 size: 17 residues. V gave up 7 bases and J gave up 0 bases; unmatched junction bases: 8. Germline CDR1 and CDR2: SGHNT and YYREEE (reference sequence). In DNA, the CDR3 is TGTGCCAGCTCGCCCGGGACTAGCGGGAGTAACCAAGAGACCCAGTACTTC. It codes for CASSPGTSGSNQETQYF.

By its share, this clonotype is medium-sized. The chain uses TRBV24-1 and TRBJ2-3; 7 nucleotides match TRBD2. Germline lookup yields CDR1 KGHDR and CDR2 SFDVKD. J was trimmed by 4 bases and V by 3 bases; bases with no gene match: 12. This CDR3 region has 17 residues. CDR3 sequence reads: CATSDPPWAGDPDTQYF. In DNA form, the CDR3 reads TGTGCCACCAGTGATCCCCCGTGGGCGGGAGACCCAGATACGCAGTATTTT.

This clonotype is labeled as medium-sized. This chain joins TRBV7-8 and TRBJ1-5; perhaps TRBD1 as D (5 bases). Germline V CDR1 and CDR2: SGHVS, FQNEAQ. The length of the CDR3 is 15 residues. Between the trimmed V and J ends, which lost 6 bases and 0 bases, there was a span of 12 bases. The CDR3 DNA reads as TGTGCCAGCAGGCCAGGGATTTATAGCAATCAGCCCCAGCATTTT. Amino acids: CASRPGIYSNQPQHF. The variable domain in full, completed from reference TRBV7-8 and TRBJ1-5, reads GAGVSQSPRYKVAKRGQDVALRCDPISGHVSLFWYQQALGQGPEFLTYFQNEAQLDKSGLPSDRFFAERPEGSVSTLKIQRTQQEDSAVYLCASRPGIYSNQPQHFGDGTRLSIL.

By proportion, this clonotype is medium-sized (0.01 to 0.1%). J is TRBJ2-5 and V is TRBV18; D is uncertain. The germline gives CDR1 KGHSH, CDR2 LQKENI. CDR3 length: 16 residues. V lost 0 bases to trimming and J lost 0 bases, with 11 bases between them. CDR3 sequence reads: CASSPPRRTYQETQYF. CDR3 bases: TGTGCCAGCTCACCACCGCGCAGGACGTACCAAGAGACCCAGTACTTC.

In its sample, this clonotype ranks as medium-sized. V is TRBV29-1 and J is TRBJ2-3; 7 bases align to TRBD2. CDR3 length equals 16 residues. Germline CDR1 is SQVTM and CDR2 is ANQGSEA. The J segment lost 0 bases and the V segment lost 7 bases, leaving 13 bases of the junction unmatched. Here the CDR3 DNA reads TGCAGCGCAAAAGGAACGGCTAGCGGTAGCACAGATACGCAGTATTTT. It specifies CSAKGTASGSTDTQYF.

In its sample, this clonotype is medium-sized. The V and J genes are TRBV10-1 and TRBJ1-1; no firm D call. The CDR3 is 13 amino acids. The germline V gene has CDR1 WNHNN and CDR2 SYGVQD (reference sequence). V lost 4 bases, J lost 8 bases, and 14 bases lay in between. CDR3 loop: CASSVGAATEAFF. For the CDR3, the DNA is TGCGCCAGCAGTGTTGGCGCTGCCACGGAAGCTTTCTTT.

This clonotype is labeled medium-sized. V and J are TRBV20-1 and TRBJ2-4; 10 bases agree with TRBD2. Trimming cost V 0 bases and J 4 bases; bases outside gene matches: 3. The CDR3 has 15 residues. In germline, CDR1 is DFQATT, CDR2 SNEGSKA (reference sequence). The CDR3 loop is CSARDRTSGKNIQYF. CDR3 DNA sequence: TGCAGTGCTAGAGACCGGACTAGCGGTAAAAACATTCAGTACTTC.

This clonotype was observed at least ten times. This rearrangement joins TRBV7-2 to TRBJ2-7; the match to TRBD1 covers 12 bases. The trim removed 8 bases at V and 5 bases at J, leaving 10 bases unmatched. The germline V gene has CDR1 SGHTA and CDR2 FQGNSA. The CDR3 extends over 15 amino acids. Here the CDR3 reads CASGTGGSQVHEQYF. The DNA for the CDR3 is TGTGCCAGCGGGACAGGGGGCAGTCAGGTCCACGAGCAGTACTTC.

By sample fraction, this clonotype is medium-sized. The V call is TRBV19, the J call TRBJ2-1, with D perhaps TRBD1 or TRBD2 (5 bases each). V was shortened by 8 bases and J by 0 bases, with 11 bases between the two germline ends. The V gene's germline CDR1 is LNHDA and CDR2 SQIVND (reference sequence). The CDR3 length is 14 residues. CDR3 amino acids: CASSDSGSYNEQFF. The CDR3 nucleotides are TGTGCCAGTTCTGACAGCGGCTCCTACAATGAGCAGTTCTTC. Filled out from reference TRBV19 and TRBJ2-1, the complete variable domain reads DGGITQSPKYLFRKEGQNVTLSCEQNLNHDAMYWYRQDPGQGLRLIYYSQIVNDFQKGDIAEGYSVSREKKESFPLTVTSAQKNPTAFYLCASSDSGSYNEQFFGPGTRLTVL.

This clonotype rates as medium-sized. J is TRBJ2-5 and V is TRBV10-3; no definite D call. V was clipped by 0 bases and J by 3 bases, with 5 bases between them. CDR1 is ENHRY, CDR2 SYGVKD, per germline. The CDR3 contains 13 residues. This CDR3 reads CAISESSEETQYF. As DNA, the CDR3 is TGTGCCATCAGTGAGTCGTCAGAAGAGACCCAGTACTTC.

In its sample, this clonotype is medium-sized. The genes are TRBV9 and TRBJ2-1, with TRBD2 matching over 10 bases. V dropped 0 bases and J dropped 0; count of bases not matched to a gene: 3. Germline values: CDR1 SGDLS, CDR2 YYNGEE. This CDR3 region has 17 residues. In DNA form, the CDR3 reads TGTGCCAGCAGCGTAGGGAAGCGGGGGGGCTCCTACAATGAGCAGTTCTTC. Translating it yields CASSVGKRGGSYNEQFF.

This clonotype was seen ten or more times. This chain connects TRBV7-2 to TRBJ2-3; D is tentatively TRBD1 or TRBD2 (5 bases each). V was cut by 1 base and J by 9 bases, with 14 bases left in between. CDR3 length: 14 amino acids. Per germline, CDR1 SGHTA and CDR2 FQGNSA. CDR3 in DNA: TGTGCCAGCAGCTTAGGGGGGTTGTCGGAAACGCAGTATTTT. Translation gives CASSLGGLSETQYF.

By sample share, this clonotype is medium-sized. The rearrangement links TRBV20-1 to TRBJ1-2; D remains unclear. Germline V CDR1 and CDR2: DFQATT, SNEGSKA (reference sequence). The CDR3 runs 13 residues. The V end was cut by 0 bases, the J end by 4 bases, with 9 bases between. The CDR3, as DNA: TGCAGTGCTAGAGATGAGAGATCCTATGGCTACACCTTC. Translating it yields CSARDERSYGYTF.

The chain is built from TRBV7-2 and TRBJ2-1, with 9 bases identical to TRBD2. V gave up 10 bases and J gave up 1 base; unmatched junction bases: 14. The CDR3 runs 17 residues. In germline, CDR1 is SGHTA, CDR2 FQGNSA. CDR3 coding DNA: TGTGCCACCTCAGGAGGAGCGGGAGGTGAATCCTACAATGAGCAGTTCTTC. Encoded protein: CATSGGAGGESYNEQFF.

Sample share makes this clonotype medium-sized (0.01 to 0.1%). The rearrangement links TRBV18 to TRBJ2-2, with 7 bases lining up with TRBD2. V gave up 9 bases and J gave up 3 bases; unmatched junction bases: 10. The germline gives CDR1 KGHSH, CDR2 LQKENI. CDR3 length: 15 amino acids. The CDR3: CASASGLADTGELFF. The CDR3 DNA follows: TGTGCCAGTGCATCCGGGCTAGCGGACACCGGGGAGCTGTTTTTT.

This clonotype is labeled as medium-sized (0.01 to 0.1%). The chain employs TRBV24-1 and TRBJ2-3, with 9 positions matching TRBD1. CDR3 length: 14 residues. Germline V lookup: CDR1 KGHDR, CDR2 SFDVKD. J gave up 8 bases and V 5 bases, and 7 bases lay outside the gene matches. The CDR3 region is CATSVGQGSATQYF. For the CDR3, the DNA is TGTGCCACCAGTGTGGGACAGGGCTCCGCTACGCAGTATTTT.

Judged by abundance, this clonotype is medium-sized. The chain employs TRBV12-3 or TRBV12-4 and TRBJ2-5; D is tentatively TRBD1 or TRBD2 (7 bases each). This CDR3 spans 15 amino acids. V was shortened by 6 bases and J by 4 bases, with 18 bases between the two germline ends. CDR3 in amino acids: CASSRQGAGLETQYF. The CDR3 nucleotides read TGTGCCAGCAGCAGACAGGGAGCGGGGTTAGAGACCCAGTACTTC.

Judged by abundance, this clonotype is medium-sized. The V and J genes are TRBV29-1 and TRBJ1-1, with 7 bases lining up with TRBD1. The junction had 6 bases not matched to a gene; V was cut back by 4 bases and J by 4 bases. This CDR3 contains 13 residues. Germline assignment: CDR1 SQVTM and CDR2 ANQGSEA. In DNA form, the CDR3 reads TGCAGCGTTGTGGGACAGTCGGTCACTGAAGCTTTCTTT. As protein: CSVVGQSVTEAFF.

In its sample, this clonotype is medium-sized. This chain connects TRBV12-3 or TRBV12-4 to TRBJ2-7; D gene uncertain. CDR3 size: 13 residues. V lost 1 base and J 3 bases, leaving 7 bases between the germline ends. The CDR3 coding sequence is TGTGCCAGCAGTTTAGAGGCCCTCTACGAGCAGTACTTC. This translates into CASSLEALYEQYF.

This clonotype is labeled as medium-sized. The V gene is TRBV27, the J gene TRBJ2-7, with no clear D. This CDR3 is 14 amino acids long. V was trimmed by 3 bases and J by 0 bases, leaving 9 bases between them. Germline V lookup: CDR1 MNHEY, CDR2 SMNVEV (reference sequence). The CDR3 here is CASSLQPDSYEQYF. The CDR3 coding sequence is TGTGCCAGCAGTTTGCAACCGGACTCCTACGAGCAGTACTTC.

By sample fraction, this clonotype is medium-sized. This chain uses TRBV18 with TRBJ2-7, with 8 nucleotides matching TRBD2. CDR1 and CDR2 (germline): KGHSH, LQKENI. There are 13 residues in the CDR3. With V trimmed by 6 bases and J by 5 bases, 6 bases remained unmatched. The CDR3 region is CASSQSGGNEQYF. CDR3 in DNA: TGTGCCAGCTCCCAAAGCGGGGGAAACGAGCAGTACTTC.

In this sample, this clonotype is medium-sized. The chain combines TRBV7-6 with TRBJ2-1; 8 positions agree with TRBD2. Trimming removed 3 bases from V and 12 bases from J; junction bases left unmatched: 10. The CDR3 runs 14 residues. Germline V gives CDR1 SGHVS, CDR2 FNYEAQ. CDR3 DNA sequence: TGTGCCAGCAGCTTCATGAGACGGGAGGGCCCGCAGTTCTTC. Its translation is CASSFMRREGPQFF.

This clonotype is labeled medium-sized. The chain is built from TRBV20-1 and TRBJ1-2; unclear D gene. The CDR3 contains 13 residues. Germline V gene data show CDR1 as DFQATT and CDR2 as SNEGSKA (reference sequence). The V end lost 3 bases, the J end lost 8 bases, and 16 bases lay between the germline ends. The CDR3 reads CSASPTAPGGYTF. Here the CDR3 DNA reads TGCAGTGCTAGCCCGACTGCTCCGGGAGGCTACACCTTC.

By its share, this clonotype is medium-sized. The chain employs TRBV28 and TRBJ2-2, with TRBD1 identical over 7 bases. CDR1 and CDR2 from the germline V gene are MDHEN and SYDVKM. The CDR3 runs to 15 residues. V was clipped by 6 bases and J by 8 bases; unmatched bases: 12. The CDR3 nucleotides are TGTGCCAGCAGAACCGGACAGGATGATAGGGGGGAGCTGTTTTTT. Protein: CASRTGQDDRGELFF.

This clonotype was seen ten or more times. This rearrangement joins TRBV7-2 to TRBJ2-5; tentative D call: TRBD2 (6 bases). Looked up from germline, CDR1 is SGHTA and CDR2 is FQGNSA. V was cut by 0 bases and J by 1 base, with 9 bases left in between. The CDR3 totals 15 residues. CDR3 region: CASSLAHGGQETQYF. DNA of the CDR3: TGTGCCAGCAGCTTAGCGCACGGGGGCCAAGAGACCCAGTACTTC.

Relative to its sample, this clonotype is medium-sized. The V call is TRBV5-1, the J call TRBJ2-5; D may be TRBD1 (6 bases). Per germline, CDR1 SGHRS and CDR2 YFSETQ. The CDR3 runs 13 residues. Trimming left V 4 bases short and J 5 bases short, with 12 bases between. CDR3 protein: CASSTGQTETQYF. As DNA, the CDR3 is TGCGCCAGCAGCACCGGACAGACGGAGACCCAGTACTTC.